This T cell receptor (beta chain) appears in the sequencing data of a study of identical twins. Trimming left V 5 bases short and J 11 bases short, with 24 bases between. This CDR3 is built from 15 residues. Germline assignment: CDR1 MNHEY and CDR2 SVGAGI. This clonotype was observed a single time. Its antigen is still unknown. Since a much larger clone is just one base distant, this may be a read error. Template switching supplied a universal primer site; unique molecular identifiers were carried on the cDNA. MiXCR, run by TCRdb on the 5' RACE reads, gives a single entry per CDR3 protein. Of 1.5 million to 2 million distinct CDR3 sequences in the sample, around a third were seen once. Points from the study as a whole: Fewer insertions were carried by abundant cord blood beta clonotypes, but none was seen in memory repertoires.

This rearrangement joins TRBV6-5 to TRBJ2-5, with D possibly TRBD2 on 5 matching bases. The receptor's source is a newborn girl in good health. The specimen sequenced was cord blood. In DNA form, the CDR3 reads TGTGCCAGCAGTAGCGGATCAACTACTTACAATGAGCAGTACTTC. Translation: CASSSGSTTYNEQYF.